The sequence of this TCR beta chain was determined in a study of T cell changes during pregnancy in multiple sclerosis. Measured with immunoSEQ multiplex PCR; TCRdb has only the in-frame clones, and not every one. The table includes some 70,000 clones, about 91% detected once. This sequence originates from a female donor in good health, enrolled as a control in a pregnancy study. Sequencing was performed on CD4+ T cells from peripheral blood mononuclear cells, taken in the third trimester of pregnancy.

CDR3 nucleotides: TGTGCCAGCAGTGTCGACAGGGGGCGTACTGAAGCTTTCTTT. Translated, it gives CASSVDRGRTEAFF. This chain joins TRBV25-1 and TRBJ1-1, with 10 bases aligning to TRBD1. The CDR3 totals 14 residues. Trimming took 4 bases from V and 5 from J; bases not matched to a gene: 4. The germline CDR1 and CDR2 sequences are MGHDK and SYGVNS.